This T cell receptor (beta chain) was documented in a study of post-analysis software for immune sequencing data. Study observations and caveats: Roughly 5 TRBV segments occurring more often in patients than controls included TRBV5-6, TRBV5-1 and TRBV20-1.

Presence of unique molecular identifiers characterized the TCR beta cDNA libraries. One entry per CDR3 protein, called by TCRdb with MiXCR from the PCR reads. This sample carries over 300,000 distinct CDR3 sequences, around a third of them seen once, and the ten largest clones take roughly 12%. This clonotype came up a few times. Its antigen is not known. Trimming pared 0 bases from V and 5 bases from J, leaving 10 bases between. Germline assignment: CDR1 SGHVS and CDR2 FNYEAQ. The CDR3 runs 14 residues. This sequence was found in a girl aged 5 to 17 with multiple sclerosis. The chain couples TRBV7-6 to TRBJ1-1, with D possibly TRBD1 on 5 matching bases. Source material: blood. The CDR3 sequence is CASSLAQGGTEAFF. DNA of the CDR3: TGTGCCAGCAGCTTAGCTCAGGGCGGGACTGAAGCTTTCTTT.